The source of this T cell receptor beta chain is a study of T cell changes during pregnancy in multiple sclerosis. TCRdb's copy holds only in-frame clones and misses some; the assay was immunoSEQ multiplex PCR. The sample lists 65,000 to 85,000 clones; approximately 90% were seen once. From germline, CDR1 is SGHTA and CDR2 FQGNSA. The CDR3 is made up of 14 amino acids. V lost 5 bases, J lost 10 bases, and 4 bases stayed unmatched. The sequence came from a female donor with multiple sclerosis, enrolled in a pregnancy study. The specimen was CD4+ T cells from peripheral blood mononuclear cells, collected before pregnancy. The chain uses TRBV7-2 and TRBJ2-1; 14 bases map to TRBD2. CDR3 residues: CASSPGLAGVEQFF. In DNA form, the CDR3 reads TGTGCCAGCAGCCCGGGACTAGCGGGGGTGGAGCAGTTCTTC.